This T cell receptor beta chain was profiled in a study of T cells in Graves' hyperthyroidism and ophthalmopathy. This clonotype came up once. As yet, its antigen is unknown. Amplified TCR beta CDR3 regions derived from RNA transcripts. When the TCR CDR3 underwent first-round RT-PCR, the HTBI primer set was used. One entry per CDR3 protein results from TCRdb running MiXCR on the multiplex PCR reads. The sample carries 600,000 or so distinct CDR3 sequences, approximately 15% recorded once. The germline V gene encodes CDR1 LNHNV and CDR2 YYDKDF (reference sequence). The CDR3 runs to 13 residues. V lost 0 bases to trimming and J lost 4 bases, with 5 bases between them. Findings and caveats of the study: Most clonotypes that expanded in the thyroid above 0.001 also showed up in blood.

Ophthalmopathy patients had Clinical Activity Score at least 3, NOSPECS grade at least 4, duration under 3 months. Patients were excluded because of uncontrolled infection, other autoimmune disease, pregnancy or lactation. The diagnoses drew upon clinical symptoms, serum thyroxine and TRAb, thyroid ultrasound and orbital computed tomography. Sample: blood. The chain combines TRBV15 with TRBJ2-3, with D hard to call. The source is a woman under 30 with Graves' ophthalmopathy. The CDR3 region has the DNA TGTGCCACCAGCAGAGAGCCCGCAGATACGCAGTATTTT. It translates to CATSREPADTQYF.